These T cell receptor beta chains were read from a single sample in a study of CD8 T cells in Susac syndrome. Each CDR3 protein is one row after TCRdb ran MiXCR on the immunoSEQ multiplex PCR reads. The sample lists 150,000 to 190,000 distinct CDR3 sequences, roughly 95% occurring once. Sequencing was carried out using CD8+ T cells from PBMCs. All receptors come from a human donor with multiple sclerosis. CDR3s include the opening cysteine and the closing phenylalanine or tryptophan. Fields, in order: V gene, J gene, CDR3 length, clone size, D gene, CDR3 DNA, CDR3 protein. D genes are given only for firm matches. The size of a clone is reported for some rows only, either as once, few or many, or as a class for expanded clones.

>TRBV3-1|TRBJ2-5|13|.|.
TGTGCCAGCAGCCTTCAGGTCCAAGAGACCCAGTACTTC
CASSLQVQETQYF
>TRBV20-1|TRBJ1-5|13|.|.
TGCAGTGCTAGGGGGGTGGGGGATCAGCCCCAGCATTTT
CSARGVGDQPQHF
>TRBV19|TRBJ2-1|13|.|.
TGTGCCAGTAGTATAGGCGCTGGCGATGAGCAGTTCTTC
CASSIGAGDEQFF
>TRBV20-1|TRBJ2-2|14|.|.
TGCAGTGCTAGCCCCAGGGCAGGGACCGGGGAGCTGTTTTTT
CSASPRAGTGELFF
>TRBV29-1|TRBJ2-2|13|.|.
TGCAGCGTTGAGCAGGGACCAACCGGGGAGCTGTTTTTT
CSVEQGPTGELFF
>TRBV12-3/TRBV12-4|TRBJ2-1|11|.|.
TGTGCCACCGAGGTAGGGAATGAGCAGTTCTTC
CATEVGNEQFF
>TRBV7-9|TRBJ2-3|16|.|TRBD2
TGTGCCAGCAGCCTCACGGGGGGACCCAGCACAGATACGCAGTATTTT
CASSLTGGPSTDTQYF
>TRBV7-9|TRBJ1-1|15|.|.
TGTGCCAGCAACTCGATATTGGTAGCTACCACTGAAGCTTTCTTT
CASNSILVATTEAFF
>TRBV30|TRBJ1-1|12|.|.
TGTGCCTGGAGTGCCTCTAACACTGAAGCTTTCTTT
CAWSASNTEAFF
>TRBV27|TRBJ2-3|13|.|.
TGTGCCAGCAGATTTGGGGTCACAGATACGCAGTATTTT
CASRFGVTDTQYF
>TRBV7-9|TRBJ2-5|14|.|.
TGTGCCAGCAGCTTCCCGGACTTACAAGAGACCCAGTACTTC
CASSFPDLQETQYF
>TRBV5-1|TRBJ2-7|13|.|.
TGCGCCAGCAGCTTACAGGGATTGTACGAGCAGTACTTC
CASSLQGLYEQYF
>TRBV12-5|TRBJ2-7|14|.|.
TGTGCTAGTGGTTTGGACGACTTCCCCTACGAGCAGTACTTC
CASGLDDFPYEQYF
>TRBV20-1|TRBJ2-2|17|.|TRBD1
TGCAGTGCTAGAGTCTGGAGTGGACAGGGGAGAGGCGGGGAGCTGTTTTTT
CSARVWSGQGRGGELFF
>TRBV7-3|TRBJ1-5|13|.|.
TGTGCCAGCAGCTTAAGCTTGGGTCAGCCCCAGCATTTT
CASSLSLGQPQHF
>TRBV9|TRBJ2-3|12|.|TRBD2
TGTGCCAGCAGCGATAGCGGGGGTACGCAGTATTTT
CASSDSGGTQYF
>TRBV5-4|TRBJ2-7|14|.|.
TGTGCCAGCAGCCAAGGGGGGAGGGGGTACGAGCAGTACTTC
CASSQGGRGYEQYF
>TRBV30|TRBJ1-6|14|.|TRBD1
TGTGCCTGGAACACGGACAGGGGGCGTTCACCCCTCCACTTT
CAWNTDRGRSPLHF
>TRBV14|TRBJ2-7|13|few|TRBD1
TGTGCCAGCAGTCAGGGACAGGGGTACGAGCAGTACTTC
CASSQGQGYEQYF
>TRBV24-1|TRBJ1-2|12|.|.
TGTGCCACCAGTGATGACAACTATGGCTACACCTTC
CATSDDNYGYTF
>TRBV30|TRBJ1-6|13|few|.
TGTGCCTGGACCATGGAAGGCACTTCACCCCTCCACTTT
CAWTMEGTSPLHF
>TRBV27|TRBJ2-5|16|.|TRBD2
TGTGCCAGCAGTAACCTAGCGGGGGTACGCCAAGAGACCCAGTACTTC
CASSNLAGVRQETQYF
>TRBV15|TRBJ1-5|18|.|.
TGTGCCACCAGCAGGCAGGACAGAAGATTCTTTAGCAATCAGCCCCAGCATTTT
CATSRQDRRFFSNQPQHF
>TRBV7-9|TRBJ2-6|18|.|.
TGTGCCAGCAGCCACCCCCCTGGGACACGTCCTGGGGCCAACGTCCTGACTTTC
CASSHPPGTRPGANVLTF
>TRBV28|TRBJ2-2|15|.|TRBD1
TGTGCCAGCAGCCCTGAGGACAGGGGGCTCGGGGAGCTGTTTTTT
CASSPEDRGLGELFF
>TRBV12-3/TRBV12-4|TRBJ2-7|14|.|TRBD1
TGTGCCAGCAGTACCACAGGGGGGAAAGAACGGCAGTACTTC
CASSTTGGKERQYF
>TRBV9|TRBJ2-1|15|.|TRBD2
TGTGCCAGCAGCCTTAGCGGGGGGGCCGGAGATGAGCAGTTCTTC
CASSLSGGAGDEQFF
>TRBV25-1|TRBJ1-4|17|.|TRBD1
TGTGCCAGCAGTGAACGCAACAAGGACAGGGTGGGGGAAAAACTGTTTTTT
CASSERNKDRVGEKLFF
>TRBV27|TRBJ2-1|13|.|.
TGTGCCAGCAGTTTACTCTCTAGCAATGAGCAGTTCTTC
CASSLLSSNEQFF
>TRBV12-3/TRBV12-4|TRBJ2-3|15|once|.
TGTGCCAGCAGTTCTAACAGGGTTGGTGCAGATACGCAGTATTTT
CASSSNRVGADTQYF
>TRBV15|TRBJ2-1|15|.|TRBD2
TGTGCCACCAGCCCCCCTCCAGCGGGGTACAATGAGCAGTTCTTC
CATSPPPAGYNEQFF
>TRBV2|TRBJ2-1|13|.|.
TGTGCCAGCGGCTCCTCACCCTGGACAGAGCAGTTCTTC
CASGSSPWTEQFF
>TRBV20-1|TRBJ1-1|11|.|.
TGCAGTGCAGGTTCGAACACTGAAGCTTTCTTT
CSAGSNTEAFF
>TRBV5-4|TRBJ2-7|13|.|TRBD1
TGTGCCAGCAGGGCCGGGACAGGGGACGAGCAGTACTTC
CASRAGTGDEQYF
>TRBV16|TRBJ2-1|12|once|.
TGTGCCAGCAGCCACTCTAACCGGGAGCAGTTCTTC
CASSHSNREQFF
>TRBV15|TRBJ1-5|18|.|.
TGTGCCACCAGCAGTGTTCCAGGGACTCCTGTACAAAATCAGCCCCAGCATTTT
CATSSVPGTPVQNQPQHF
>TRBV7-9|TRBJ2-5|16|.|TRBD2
TGTGCCAGCAGCCCTCCATCACTAGCGGTGCAAGAGACCCAGTACTTC
CASSPPSLAVQETQYF
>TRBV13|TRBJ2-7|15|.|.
TGTGCCAGCAGCCCTCCGAGTGGAGGGAACTACGAGCAGTACTTC
CASSPPSGGNYEQYF
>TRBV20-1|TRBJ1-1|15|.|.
TGCAGTGCTAGAGATGAGGGGCAGGGGAACACTGAAGCTTTCTTT
CSARDEGQGNTEAFF
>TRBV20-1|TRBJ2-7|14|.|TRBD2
TGCAGTGCTACCGGGACTAGCGACCTCTACGAGCAGTACTTC
CSATGTSDLYEQYF
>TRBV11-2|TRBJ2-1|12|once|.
TGTGCCAGCAGCCCCGGAGGGGCTAGCGCTCCCTTC
CASSPGGASAPF
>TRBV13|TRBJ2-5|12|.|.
TGTGCCAGCAGCAAACTCCAAGAGACCCAGTACTTC
CASSKLQETQYF
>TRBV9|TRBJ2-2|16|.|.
TGTGCCAGCAGCGCTTTCTCCGATTTGAACACCGGGGAGCTGTTTTTT
CASSAFSDLNTGELFF
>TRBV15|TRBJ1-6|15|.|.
TGTGCCACCAGCAGAGTGGGAGACGACCGTTCACCCCTCCACTTT
CATSRVGDDRSPLHF
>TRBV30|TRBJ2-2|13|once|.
TGTGCCTGGAGCCCCTCCCACACCGGGGAGCTGTTTTTT
CAWSPSHTGELFF